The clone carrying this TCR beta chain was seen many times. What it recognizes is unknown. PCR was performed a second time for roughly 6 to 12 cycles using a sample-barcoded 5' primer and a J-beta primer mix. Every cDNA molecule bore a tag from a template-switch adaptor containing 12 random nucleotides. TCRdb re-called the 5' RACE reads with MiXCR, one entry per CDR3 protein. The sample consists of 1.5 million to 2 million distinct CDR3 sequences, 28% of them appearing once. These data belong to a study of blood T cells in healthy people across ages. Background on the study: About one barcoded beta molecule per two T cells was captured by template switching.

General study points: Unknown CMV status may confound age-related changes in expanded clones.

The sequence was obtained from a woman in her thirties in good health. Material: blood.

CDR3 coding DNA: TGTGCCAGCAGCACCTTAGCGGGACTACAAGAGACCCAGTACTTC. It specifies CASSTLAGLQETQYF. The chain has TRBV7-2 and TRBJ2-5; 8 positions agree with TRBD2. The CDR3 is 15 residues long. Unmatched junction bases numbered 7, after V lost 5 bases and J lost 2 bases. Germline V lookup: CDR1 SGHTA, CDR2 FQGNSA.